Listed below are T cell receptor beta chains from one sample, sequenced in a study of blood T cell repertoires in COVID-19. The table came from immunoSEQ multiplex PCR; TCRdb's copy has only in-frame clones and leaves some out. The sample shows roughly 150,000 clones, roughly 91% of them seen only once. The sequencing sample was made of peripheral blood. The source is a man in his fifties who had recovered from COVID-19. Each CDR3 is given with its conserved first and last residue. A D gene is named only where the DNA matches it firmly. The size entry is marked missing in some rows and otherwise reads once, few, many or a size class.

d_call j_call v_call clone_size cdr3_nt cdr3_aa
TRBD1 TRBJ1-6 TRBV30 . TGTGCCTGGCGCGACAGGGGGAATTCACCCCTCCACTTT CAWRDRGNSPLHF
. TRBJ2-1 TRBV6-5 . TGTGCCAGCAGTATGACAGCCCGCTACAATGAGCAGTTCTTC CASSMTARYNEQFF
TRBD1 TRBJ2-3 TRBV7-2 few TGTGCCAGCACTGACAGGGGTTGGGTAGAGACGCAGTATTTT CASTDRGWVETQYF
TRBD1 TRBJ2-7 TRBV28 once TGTGCCAGCAGTTTACCCGGGACAGGGAGGTACGAGCAGTACTTC CASSLPGTGRYEQYF
. TRBJ1-2 TRBV29-1 . TGCAGCGCCCTCTCGACAGTTGGGGACTATGGCTACACCTTC CSALSTVGDYGYTF
. TRBJ1-3 TRBV2 . TGTGCCAGCAGTGAGGGCTTGGGGGCGACCGGAAACACCATATATTTT CASSEGLGATGNTIYF
. TRBJ2-7 TRBV6-5 . TGTGCCAGCAGTTACTCCGAACTGCCCTCCTACGAGCAGTACTTC CASSYSELPSYEQYF
. TRBJ2-3 TRBV27 once TGTGCCAGCAGTTTACTGAGCGAAGCGTCTCGCGATCATAGCACAGATACGCAGTATTTT CASSLLSEASRDHSTDTQYF
TRBD2 TRBJ2-1 TRBV19 . TGTGCCAGTAGTACCCGACTAGCGGGAGCTAAGAATGAGCAGTTCTTC CASSTRLAGAKNEQFF
TRBD1 TRBJ2-3 TRBV27 . TGTGCCAGCAGTTCGACAGGGGTGTTTAGCACAGATACGCAGTATTTT CASSSTGVFSTDTQYF
. TRBJ1-1 TRBV7-2 . TGTGCCAGCAGCTTAGGAGGGTTCGACACTGAAGCTTTCTTT CASSLGGFDTEAFF
TRBD1 TRBJ1-4 TRBV11-2 . TGTGCCAGCAGCATCAACAGGGGGCTGGGTGAAAAACTGTTTTTT CASSINRGLGEKLFF
TRBD1 TRBJ2-1 TRBV7-9 . TGTGCCAGCAGATCCCACAGGGGGTTCTACAATGAGCAGTTCTTC CASRSHRGFYNEQFF
. TRBJ1-6 TRBV30 . TGTGCCTGGAGTACTTACAGGGTGGAGACCTATAATTCACCCCTCCACTTT CAWSTYRVETYNSPLHF
TRBD1 TRBJ1-4 TRBV6-5 . TGTGCCAGCAGTTACTCTGGGACAGGGTCCGAAAAACTGTTTTTT CASSYSGTGSEKLFF
TRBD2 TRBJ2-7 TRBV7-8 . TGTGCCAGCAGCTTAAAGCGGGGGGGCGGGCAGTACTTC CASSLKRGGGQYF
TRBD1 TRBJ1-1 TRBV5-8 . TGTGCCAGCAGCTTGGGGTACAGGGGAGGTGGCACTGAAGCTTTCTTT CASSLGYRGGGTEAFF
. TRBJ2-1 TRBV2 few TGTGCCAGCAGTGAATATAATGGCAGAAGATACAATGAGCAGTTCTTC CASSEYNGRRYNEQFF
TRBD1 TRBJ1-4 TRBV9 . TGTGCCAGCAGCCCGGGACAGGGGAATGAAAAACTGTTTTTT CASSPGQGNEKLFF
TRBD1 TRBJ2-1 TRBV7-3 . TGTGCCAGCAGCCTACAGGGGACCTCCTACAATGAGCAGTTCTTC CASSLQGTSYNEQFF
TRBD1 TRBJ1-3 TRBV6-6 . TGTGCCAGCAGTGGGGGACAGGGAAACACCATATATTTT CASSGGQGNTIYF
TRBD2 TRBJ2-3 TRBV9 . TGTGCCAGCAGCGTAGTGAGCGGGGCGGGAGATACGCAGTATTTT CASSVVSGAGDTQYF
TRBD2 TRBJ2-5 TRBV19 . TGTGCCAGTAGTCCCGACCGGGTAGCGGGGGGGCAGGTGAGAGAGACCCAGTACTTC CASSPDRVAGGQVRETQYF
TRBD2 TRBJ2-1 TRBV30 . TGTGCCTGGAGTGTTGGCGGGGGGCTGGGGGATGAGCAGTTCTTC CAWSVGGGLGDEQFF
TRBD2 TRBJ2-1 TRBV7-3 once TGTGCCAGCAGCTTAGCGCTAGCGGGCGTCAATGAGCAGTTCTTC CASSLALAGVNEQFF
. TRBJ2-7 TRBV9 . TGTGCCAGCAGCGTAGCCGAGCCGGGCTACGAGCAGTACTTC CASSVAEPGYEQYF
. TRBJ2-6 TRBV30 . TGTGCCTGGAGTCGGGGCAGGGGCCTGTACTCTGGGGCCAACGTCCTGACTTTC CAWSRGRGLYSGANVLTF
TRBD2 TRBJ2-7 TRBV5-1 . TGCGCCAGCAGCGCGGGGACTAGCGGGGGCTACGAGCAGTACTTC CASSAGTSGGYEQYF
. TRBJ1-2 TRBV27 . TGTGCCAGCAGTTTACTTGGGCCAGCTAACTATGGCTACACCTTC CASSLLGPANYGYTF
TRBD1 TRBJ1-1 TRBV6-5 . TGTGCCAGCACCCTGGACAGGTCAGAAGCTTTCTTT CASTLDRSEAFF
TRBD2 TRBJ2-1 TRBV9 few TGTGCCAGCAGCGTATCGGGGACTAGCGGGAGGATAGATGAGCAGTTCTTC CASSVSGTSGRIDEQFF
. TRBJ1-1 TRBV2 . TGTGCCAGCAGTGAACGGGAGGTCACTGAAGCTTTCTTT CASSEREVTEAFF
. TRBJ2-3 TRBV7-2 . TGTGCCAGCAGCCCAGACAGGTCGCGAGATACGCAGTATTTT CASSPDRSRDTQYF
. TRBJ2-1 TRBV7-3 . TGTGCCAGCAGCTCCGACTTGAATGAGCAGTTCTTC CASSSDLNEQFF